The 27 T cell receptor beta chains in this list originate from one sample, sequenced in a study of PD-1 blockade in classical Hodgkin lymphoma (dated by TCRdb to the early 2020s). The time point label here, explained by the study, means: cycle 1 day 1 (C1D1), immediately before nivolumab initiation. Every trial patient had relapsed following autologous stem cell transplantation, and prior brentuximab vedotin exposure was what differed among cohorts A, B and C. Magnetic negative selection with a Miltenyi CD8+ T cell isolation kit was used to purify CD8+ T cells from thawed PBMCs. The library was produced with the immunoSEQ multiplex PCR assay. Imported from immuneACCESS, the table was reduced by TCRdb to in-frame sequences with V and J called. These copies leave out some clones; in studies compared against another copy, an unresolved V gene accounts for under half, and the cause of the remainder is not known. The sample has fewer than 15,000 clones on record, more than 60% of them singletons. The ten largest make up roughly 25% of the sample.

This sample comprised CD8+ T cells from blood, obtained at baseline. The receptor set was obtained from a human donor with classical Hodgkin lymphoma.

The chain is built from TRBV11-2 and TRBJ2-3, with 9 bases fitting TRBD2. The germline V gene has CDR1 SGHAT and CDR2 FQNNGV. The CDR3 is made up of 15 amino acids. Trimming at V came to 6 bases and at J to 6 bases, leaving 10 bases not matched to a gene. CDR3 nucleotide sequence: TGTGCCAGCAGAAATTTAGCGGGGGCCCTGGATACGCAGTATTTT. It yields the protein CASRNLAGALDTQYF.

The chain uses TRBV5-6 and TRBJ2-1; D call uncertain. Germline loops: CDR1 SGHDT, CDR2 YYEEEE. V lost 4 bases, J lost 12 bases, and 14 bases lay in between. The CDR3 spans 12 residues. The CDR3 sequence: CASSPGSSRQFF. CDR3 DNA: TGTGCCAGCAGCCCAGGCTCCTCCCGGCAGTTCTTC.

Turning to this clone: Its ends do not fully match the called genes, so a read error is possible. CDR3 sequence (DNA): TGTGCCACCAGCGGGGGGTTCTCCTACGAGCAGTACTTC. Encoded protein: CATSGGFSYEQYF. The chain joins TRBV4-2 to TRBJ2-7, with 9 nucleotides matching TRBD2. Germline V gene lookup returns CDR1 LGHNA and CDR2 YNFKEQ. CDR3 size: 13 residues.

On this clone itself: This CDR3 is also generated by other DNA sequences in the sample. The gene calls are TRBV7-3 and TRBJ1-1, with D perhaps matching TRBD1 (5 bases). Per germline, CDR1 SGHTA and CDR2 FQGTGA. The CDR3 is 14 residues long. Trimming stripped 3 bases from V and 7 bases from J, with 15 bases between. CDR3 amino acids: CASSLFDGGGEAFF. As DNA, the CDR3 is TGTGCCAGCAGCTTGTTTGACGGCGGGGGTGAAGCTTTCTTT.

The table lists this clone with a few counts. CDR3 residues: CASSPGGDPEAFF. The CDR3 nucleotides are TGTGCCAGCAGCCCGGGCGGGGACCCTGAAGCTTTCTTT. The rearrangement joins TRBV7-6 to TRBJ1-1; D might be TRBD1 (5 bases). Germline-derived CDR1 and CDR2 are SGHVS and FNYEAQ. CDR3 length: 13 amino acids. V was clipped by 5 bases and J by 6 bases, with 13 bases between them. The variable domain in full, completed from reference TRBV7-6 and TRBJ1-1, reads GAGVSQSPRYKVTKRGQDVALRCDPISGHVSLYWYRQALGQGPEFLTYFNYEAQQDKSGLPNDRFSAERPEGSISTLTIQRTEQRDSAMYRCASSPGGDPEAFFGQGTRLTVV.

The chain is built from TRBV19 and TRBJ2-1; 10 bases map to TRBD2. V dropped 1 base and J dropped 8; count of bases not matched to a gene: 11. The V gene's germline CDR1 is LNHDA and CDR2 SQIVND (reference sequence). This CDR3 has 17 residues. The CDR3 DNA is TGTGCCAGTAGTATAGTCTTTTTAAGCGGGGGGGCAGATGAGCAGTTCTTC. This codes for CASSIVFLSGGADEQFF. The complete variable domain, with remaining parts taken from reference TRBV19 and TRBJ2-1, reads DGGITQSPKYLFRKEGQNVTLSCEQNLNHDAMYWYRQDPGQGLRLIYYSQIVNDFQKGDIAEGYSVSREKKESFPLTVTSAQKNPTAFYLCASSIVFLSGGADEQFFGPGTRLTVL.

The J gene is TRBJ1-3, the V gene TRBV28, with no clear D. This CDR3 is built from 15 residues. With 6 bases removed from V and 0 bases from J, the gap between germline ends came to 12 bases. The V gene's germline CDR1 is MDHEN and CDR2 SYDVKM. CDR3 sequence reads: CASSLGINSGNTIYF. The CDR3 nucleotides read TGTGCCAGCAGCCTAGGGATTAACTCTGGAAACACCATATATTTT.

The chain uses TRBV7-9 and TRBJ2-7; possible D gene TRBD1, 6 bases. CDR3 length: 14 residues. V was cut by 5 bases and J by 7 bases, with 18 bases left in between. CDR1 and CDR2 from the germline V gene are SEHNR and FQNEAQ (reference sequence). CDR3 loop: CASSLDQGPGEQYF. The CDR3 bases are TGTGCCAGCAGCCTCGATCAGGGGCCTGGGGAGCAGTACTTC.

The chain recombines TRBV18 with TRBJ2-4; D gene ambiguous. Germline CDR1 reads KGHSH; CDR2 reads LQKENI. V was cut by 6 bases and J by 4 bases, with 13 bases left in between. The CDR3 consists of 14 residues. The CDR3 DNA reads TGTGCCAGCTCCCCGCTGTCGTATAAAAACATTCAGTACTTC. Amino acids: CASSPLSYKNIQYF.

V gene TRBV28 combines with J gene TRBJ2-7; 9 positions match TRBD2. Germline trimming cut 2 bases from V and 1 base from J; bases unmatched to any gene: 12. The germline CDR1 and CDR2 sequences are MDHEN and SYDVKM. The CDR3 extends over 18 amino acids. The CDR3 protein is CASSLAASGDILSYEQYF. CDR3 sequence (DNA): TGTGCCAGCAGTTTAGCGGCTAGCGGGGACATCCTATCCTACGAGCAGTACTTC.

This clone counts as large. The CDR3 DNA follows: TGTGCCAGCAGCTTAGGCGAAGGCGCAGTACAGCCCCAGCATTTT. Translating gives CASSLGEGAVQPQHF. This chain connects TRBV7-9 to TRBJ1-5, with no clear D. V was shortened by 1 base and J by 7 bases, with 14 bases between the two germline ends. The CDR3 is 15 residues long. CDR1 is SEHNR, CDR2 FQNEAQ, per germline (reference sequence).

The V gene is TRBV14, the J gene TRBJ2-7; D is undetermined. The CDR3 is 12 amino acids. Germline-derived CDR1 and CDR2 are SGHDN and FVKESK. Trimming removed 4 bases at V and 3 bases at J, with 7 bases between. The CDR3: CASSPAHYEQYF. DNA for the CDR3: TGTGCCAGCAGCCCCGCACACTACGAGCAGTACTTC.

The rearrangement uses TRBV7-9 and TRBJ1-1; no clear D gene. The CDR3 is made up of 16 amino acids. Trimming pared 2 bases from V and 2 bases from J, leaving 15 bases between. From germline, CDR1 is SEHNR and CDR2 FQNEAQ (reference sequence). CDR3 amino acids: CASSLLGTGVNTEAFF. CDR3 bases: TGTGCCAGCAGCTTATTGGGAACGGGAGTAAACACTGAAGCTTTCTTT. Full variable domain (remainder filled in from reference TRBV7-9 and TRBJ1-1): DTGVSQNPRHKITKRGQNVTFRCDPISEHNRLYWYRQTLGQGPEFLTYFQNEAQLEKSRLLSDRFSAERPKGSFSTLEIQRTEQGDSAMYLCASSLLGTGVNTEAFFGQGTRLTVV.

The CDR3 loop is CASSLHDSLGHEQFF. The DNA for the CDR3 is TGTGCCAGCAGCTTACATGACTCCTTGGGCCATGAGCAGTTCTTC. The chain carries TRBV7-8 and TRBJ2-1; D is uncertain. Germline V lookup: CDR1 SGHVS, CDR2 FQNEAQ. This CDR3 is built from 15 residues. V lost 2 bases and J lost 8, with 16 bases in between.

The rearrangement joins TRBV7-9 to TRBJ2-1, with TRBD2 identical over 10 bases. The germline V gene has CDR1 SEHNR and CDR2 FQNEAQ (reference sequence). Trimming cost V 4 bases and J 8 bases; bases outside gene matches: 17. The CDR3 runs to 18 residues. This chain's CDR3 is CASSSQSGGAGSMDEQFF. DNA for the CDR3: TGTGCCAGCAGCTCGCAAAGCGGGGGGGCCGGTTCAATGGATGAGCAGTTCTTC.

This chain joins TRBV27 and TRBJ2-1, with 7 bases aligning to TRBD2. CDR3 size: 17 residues. The V gene's germline CDR1 is MNHEY and CDR2 SMNVEV (reference sequence). J lost 0 bases, V lost 0 bases, and 5 bases had no gene match. CDR3 bases: TGTGCCAGCAGTTTATCCCTAGCGGATAGCTCCTACAATGAGCAGTTCTTC. It translates to CASSLSLADSSYNEQFF.

This clone appeared a few times. The J gene is TRBJ1-6, the V gene TRBV7-6; D perhaps matches TRBD1 (5 bases). Trimming shortened V by 0 bases and J by 8 bases, and 14 bases separated the two germline ends. CDR3 size: 16 residues. From germline, CDR1 is SGHVS and CDR2 FNYEAQ. The CDR3 spells CASSLAIWGGDSPLHF. CDR3 sequence (DNA): TGTGCCAGCAGCTTAGCAATTTGGGGAGGGGATTCACCCCTCCACTTT.

This rearrangement joins TRBV27 to TRBJ2-7; possible D gene TRBD1, 5 bases. The CDR3 is 15 residues long. The germline CDR1 and CDR2 sequences are MNHEY and SMNVEV (reference sequence). V was cut by 3 bases and J by 1 base, with 13 bases left in between. CDR3 amino acids: CASSFEGAVSYEQYF. CDR3 coding DNA: TGTGCCAGCAGTTTCGAAGGGGCGGTTTCCTACGAGCAGTACTTC.

The chain employs TRBV10-3 and TRBJ1-2; D remains unclear. CDR3 size: 13 residues. V lost 3 bases, J lost 4 bases, and 9 bases lay in between. Germline V CDR1 and CDR2: ENHRY, SYGVKD. CDR3 sequence (DNA): TGTGCCATCAGTGACGGAGGTACCTATGGCTACACCTTC. Its translation is CAISDGGTYGYTF.

The chain carries TRBV7-9 and TRBJ1-4; 9 nucleotides match TRBD1. The CDR3 has 17 residues. The V gene end was trimmed by 6 bases and the J gene end by 12 bases; junction bases not matched to a gene: 20. Germline CDR1 reads SEHNR; CDR2 reads FQNEAQ (reference sequence). The CDR3 protein is CASRAREQGARGIELFF. The DNA for the CDR3 is TGTGCCAGCAGAGCCCGGGAACAGGGGGCGCGGGGCATCGAACTGTTTTTT. The whole variable domain, filled in from reference TRBV7-9 and TRBJ1-4, reads DTGVSQNPRHKITKRGQNVTFRCDPISEHNRLYWYRQTLGQGPEFLTYFQNEAQLEKSRLLSDRFSAERPKGSFSTLEIQRTEQGDSAMYLCASRAREQGARGIELFFGSGTQLSVL.

This rearrangement joins TRBV7-9 to TRBJ2-3; 8 positions agree with TRBD2. This CDR3 has 16 amino acids. Germline CDR1 is SEHNR and CDR2 is FQNEAQ (reference sequence). V shed 5 bases and J 2 bases; nucleotides not matched to a gene: 9. The CDR3 DNA reads as TGTGCCAGCAGCCCATTCTGGCGGGGGGACACAGATACGCAGTATTTT. Protein: CASSPFWRGDTDTQYF.

The chain employs TRBV19 and TRBJ2-3; unclear D gene. The V gene lost 6 bases and the J gene lost 4 bases, with 11 bases spanning the gap. The CDR3 runs 13 residues. Looked up from germline, CDR1 is LNHDA and CDR2 is SQIVND (reference sequence). CDR3 sequence reads: CASRAGVADTQYF. In DNA, the CDR3 is TGTGCCAGTAGGGCTGGGGTCGCAGATACGCAGTATTTT.

This clone was detected only a few times. This rearrangement joins TRBV29-1 to TRBJ2-7; no clear D. V was clipped by 0 bases and J by 3 bases, with 6 bases between them. The CDR3 is 12 residues long. Germline V gives CDR1 SQVTM, CDR2 ANQGSEA. CDR3 coding DNA: TGCAGCGTTGAAGACGGATACTACGAGCAGTACTTC. Translation: CSVEDGYYEQYF.

The CDR3 DNA follows: TGTGCCAGCAGCTTAAATCTGGGCCACATTCGGATAGAGACCCAGTACTTC. It specifies CASSLNLGHIRIETQYF. This chain connects TRBV7-9 to TRBJ2-5; D is unclear. The CDR3 totals 17 residues. Germline V gene sequence: CDR1 SEHNR, CDR2 FQNEAQ (reference sequence). The V end lost 2 bases, the J end lost 4 bases, and 20 bases lay between the germline ends.

The chain couples TRBV7-9 to TRBJ2-2; 9 nucleotides align to TRBD1. This CDR3 has 14 residues. The germline V gene encodes CDR1 SEHNR and CDR2 FQNEAQ (reference sequence). With 7 bases clipped from V and 2 bases from J, the junction kept 2 bases outside the gene matches. The CDR3 DNA reads as TGTGCCAGCACGGACAGGGGAAACACCGGGGAGCTGTTTTTT. This gives the protein CASTDRGNTGELFF.

J is TRBJ2-1 and V is TRBV27, with 9 bases aligning to TRBD1. The CDR3 runs to 15 residues. Per germline, CDR1 MNHEY and CDR2 SMNVEV (reference sequence). Trimming removed 4 bases from V and 5 bases from J; junction bases left unmatched: 6. In DNA, the CDR3 is TGTGCCAGCAGTTCGCCGACAGGGGGGAACAATGAGCAGTTCTTC. Encoded protein: CASSSPTGGNNEQFF.

V gene TRBV5-1 combines with J gene TRBJ1-1; D not resolved. CDR3 length equals 12 residues. CDR1 SGHRS and CDR2 YFSETQ come from the germline V gene. The ends were cut back, 0 bases at V and 7 bases at J, with 7 bases in the middle. CDR3 nucleotides: TGCGCCAGCAGCTTGGACAGTTATGAAGCTTTCTTT. Translation gives CASSLDSYEAFF.